The present T cell receptor (beta chain) was sequenced within a study of shared clonotypes between healthy human individuals. Whole-study context: Donors, aged 18 to 49, were a couple of women and a few men.

The CDR3 loop spans 14 amino acids. Germline CDR1 and CDR2: SGHKS and YYEKEE (reference sequence). V lost 4 bases and J lost 2, with 13 bases in between. The assay was carried out at the deep level. Genomic DNA per cell subset filled all wells of several immunoSEQ plates. Unsorted PBMC DNA went through sequencing on ten immunoSEQ deep assay plates. Data came from immunoSEQ multiplex PCR; TCRdb stores just in-frame clones and leaves some out. The table includes 400,000 to 500,000 clones, 70% to 80% detected once. The TCR originated in a woman in her 40s in good health. Some clones in this sample may be carry-over from other donors' samples. Sequencing used PBMCs. This rearrangement joins TRBV5-5 to TRBJ2-7, with D possibly called TRBD1 or TRBD2 (5 bases each). The CDR3 coding sequence is TGTGCCAGCAGCCCGTTCAGGGACCCCTACGAGCAGTACTTC. It encodes CASSPFRDPYEQYF. The full variable domain, completed using reference TRBV5-5 and TRBJ2-7, is DAGVTQSPTHLIKTRGQQVTLRCSPISGHKSVSWYQQVLGQGPQFIFQYYEKEERGRGNFPDRFSARQFPNYSSELNVNALLLGDSALYLCASSPFRDPYEQYFGPGTRLTVT.